This section outlines one T cell receptor (beta chain) sequence together with its context. The data derive from a study of shared clonotypes between healthy human individuals. The CDR3 totals 16 residues. Germline V gene lookup returns CDR1 GTSNPN and CDR2 SVGIG (reference sequence). V dropped 2 bases and J dropped 4 bases, with 18 bases sitting between them. Clones were sequenced by immunoSEQ multiplex PCR, and TCRdb holds only the in-frame ones, with some missing. The sample includes approximately 2.5 million clones, roughly nine tenths seen only once; the top ten take around 0.14%. Sample: naive CD4+ T cells sorted from blood. The subset: CD45RA+ positively selected. This chain links TRBV30 with TRBJ2-1; D may be TRBD1 (6 bases). This clonotype was obtained from a man between 18 and 35 years old in good health. The DNA for the CDR3 is TGTGCCTGGAGTCCGTTAACAGGGCAGACTTACAATGAGCAGTTCTTC. Residues: CAWSPLTGQTYNEQFF.